This entry lists 13 T cell receptor beta chains sequenced from one sample in a study of blood T cell repertoires in COVID-19. Profiling relied on immunoSEQ multiplex PCR, and the TCRdb table lists in-frame clones only, not all of them. The sample records 100,000 to 120,000 clones, roughly 80% being singletons. Sequencing input: peripheral blood. The source of these receptors is a woman older than 75 with acute or convalescent COVID-19.

V and J are TRBV20-1 and TRBJ2-1; TRBD2 might be the D (5 bases). The V end lost 3 bases, the J end lost 4 bases, and 13 bases lay between the germline ends. The CDR3 runs to 14 residues. Germline V CDR1 and CDR2: DFQATT, SNEGSKA (reference sequence). The CDR3 nucleotides read TGCAGTGCTAGTCCCCCAACTAGTTACAATGAGCAGTTCTTC. Encoded protein: CSASPPTSYNEQFF.

This clone has a handful of counts. The rearrangement uses TRBV6-6 and TRBJ2-5, with D unclear. Between the trimmed V and J ends, which lost 7 bases and 2 bases, there was a span of 14 bases. The germline gives CDR1 MNHNY, CDR2 SVGAGI (reference sequence). This CDR3 contains 14 residues. This chain's CDR3 is CASTRAPGQETQYF. CDR3 bases: TGTGCCAGCACCAGAGCGCCGGGTCAAGAGACCCAGTACTTC.

The rearrangement joins TRBV7-6 to TRBJ2-2; 13 positions match TRBD2. The V gene end was trimmed by 1 base and the J gene end by 6 bases; junction bases not matched to a gene: 2. Germline V gene sequence: CDR1 SGHVS, CDR2 FNYEAQ. The CDR3 extends over 16 amino acids. CDR3 DNA: TGTGCCAGCAGCTTAGGGACTAGCGGGAGTGCCGGGGAGCTGTTTTTT. Translation gives CASSLGTSGSAGELFF. The variable domain in full, completed from reference TRBV7-6 and TRBJ2-2, reads GAGVSQSPRYKVTKRGQDVALRCDPISGHVSLYWYRQALGQGPEFLTYFNYEAQQDKSGLPNDRFSAERPEGSISTLTIQRTEQRDSAMYRCASSLGTSGSAGELFFGEGSRLTVL.

The chain couples TRBV4-3 to TRBJ1-5, with TRBD1 as a possible D gene (5 bases). V lost 1 base and J lost 3, with 10 bases in between. Germline CDR1 reads LGHNA; CDR2 reads YSLEER. This CDR3 has 15 amino acids. The CDR3 DNA sequence: TGCGCCAGCAGCCAAGGTACAGGCCTCAATCAGCCCCAGCATTTT. Residues: CASSQGTGLNQPQHF.

The chain uses TRBV7-2 and TRBJ2-2; a possible D gene is TRBD1 (7 bases). Per the germline V gene, CDR1 is SGHTA and CDR2 is FQGNSA. This CDR3 has 16 amino acids. V gave up 6 bases and J gave up 7 bases, with 21 bases separating them. In DNA, the CDR3 is TGTGCCAGCAGAGCCGGAGGAGGGGGCGCGGGCGGGGAGCTGTTTTTT. This gives the protein CASRAGGGGAGGELFF. The entire variable domain, with the rest obtained from reference TRBV7-2 and TRBJ2-2, is as follows: GAGVSQSPSNKVTEKGKDVELRCDPISGHTALYWYRQSLGQGLEFLIYFQGNSAPDKSGLPSDRFSAERTGGSVSTLTIQRTQQEDSAVYLCASRAGGGGAGGELFFGEGSRLTVL.

The rearrangement links TRBV19 to TRBJ1-1; a possible D gene is TRBD1 (5 bases). There are 14 residues in the CDR3. The V and J ends lost 4 bases and 6 bases respectively, with 15 bases between them. Looked up from germline, CDR1 is LNHDA and CDR2 is SQIVND (reference sequence). DNA of the CDR3: TGTGCCAGTAGTAAGCTGGACAAGGCTCCTGAAGCTTTCTTT. Protein: CASSKLDKAPEAFF.

The chain joins TRBV11-2 to TRBJ2-4; TRBD1 might be the D (6 bases). The CDR3 is 17 amino acids. Trimming took off 5 bases at V and 0 bases at J, with 17 bases between the two ends. CDR1 and CDR2 from the germline V gene are SGHAT and FQNNGV. Here the CDR3 reads CASSRDTSSLAKNIQYF. CDR3 coding DNA: TGTGCCAGCAGCCGGGACACTTCCTCTCTAGCCAAAAACATTCAGTACTTC.

V and J are TRBV7-2 and TRBJ1-3, with D possibly being TRBD1 (5 bases). The CDR3 runs 15 residues. V dropped 5 bases and J dropped 5 bases, with 16 bases sitting between them. Germline V CDR1 and CDR2: SGHTA, FQGNSA. CDR3 in amino acids: CASSPDGSGRNTIYF. As DNA, the CDR3 is TGTGCCAGCAGCCCTGACGGGTCAGGGCGAAACACCATATATTTT.

This sequence joins TRBV3-1 (or the pseudogene TRBV3-2) and TRBJ2-7, with D possibly TRBD1 on 5 matching bases. The germline V gene encodes CDR1 LGHDT and CDR2 YNNKEL (reference sequence). Trimming took off 4 bases at V and 7 bases at J, with 17 bases between the two ends. The CDR3 covers 14 residues. The CDR3 is CASSPPRVPGEQYF. For the CDR3, the DNA is TGTGCCAGCAGCCCCCCCAGGGTTCCCGGGGAGCAGTACTTC.

The genes are TRBV28 and TRBJ2-5, with 9 bases lining up with TRBD2. The CDR3 spans 14 residues. Losses at the gene ends were 6 bases for V and 5 bases for J; bases not matched to a gene: 7. Germline V CDR1 and CDR2: MDHEN, SYDVKM. CDR3 loop: CASSVAGVRETQYF. CDR3 in DNA: TGTGCCAGCAGCGTAGCGGGAGTTAGGGAGACCCAGTACTTC.

The chain is built from TRBV2 and TRBJ2-7, with D tentatively TRBD2 (6 bases). The V gene's germline CDR1 is SNHLY and CDR2 FYNNEI. V shed 4 bases and J shed 1 base, with 11 bases lying between them. The CDR3 sequence is 14 residues long. CDR3 residues: CASSAGTVSYEQYF. The CDR3 DNA reads as TGTGCCAGCAGTGCCGGGACTGTGTCCTACGAGCAGTACTTC. The full variable domain, its missing parts supplied by reference TRBV2 and TRBJ2-7, is EPEVTQTPSHQVTQMGQEVILRCVPISNHLYFYWYRQILGQKVEFLVSFYNNEISEKSEIFDDQFSVERPDGSNFTLKIRSTKLEDSAMYFCASSAGTVSYEQYFGPGTRLTVT.

The rearrangement links TRBV6-6 to TRBJ1-6; D is uncertain. Trimming took 6 bases from V and 5 from J, leaving 14 bases between them. The germline V gene has CDR1 MNHNY and CDR2 SVGAGI (reference sequence). CDR3 length: 15 residues. CDR3 protein: CASRPSDIDNSPLHF. The DNA of the CDR3 is TGTGCCAGCAGACCCTCAGACATTGATAATTCACCCCTCCACTTT.

The genes are TRBV12-5 and TRBJ1-2, with D tentatively TRBD1 (5 bases). Trimming removed 4 bases at V and 6 bases at J, with 15 bases between. CDR3 length equals 14 residues. CDR1 is LGHNT, CDR2 FRNRAP, per germline. DNA for the CDR3: TGTGCTAGTGGTTCTCAGGGTAGTTGGCATGGCTACACCTTC. It translates to CASGSQGSWHGYTF.